This TCR beta chain was captured by sequencing in a study of cytomegalovirus exposure and HLA in healthy donors. As for this clone: Its cognate antigen is unknown.

Whole-study findings and limits: Accurate HLA-A and HLA-B prediction from TCR beta sequences was reported for most subjects. A later analysis linked a missense variant in DCLRE1C to the trimming of TCR beta V and J genes.

The primer mix had 60 Vbeta and 13 Jbeta primers. Produced via immunoSEQ multiplex PCR; TCRdb's table is partial and in-frame only. The sample carries about 89,000 clones, roughly 63% recorded once. The V gene lost 3 bases and the J gene lost 3 bases, with 11 bases spanning the gap. CDR3 length: 14 amino acids. The germline CDR1 and CDR2 sequences are MNHNY and SVGAGI (reference sequence). The receptor was isolated from a woman aged 30 to 39 in good health and CMV-seronegative. The source material was PBMCs. The rearrangement joins TRBV6-6 to TRBJ2-5; D gene uncertain. The CDR3 loop reads CASSYGQNKETQYF. CDR3 bases: TGTGCCAGCAGTTATGGTCAGAATAAAGAGACCCAGTACTTC.